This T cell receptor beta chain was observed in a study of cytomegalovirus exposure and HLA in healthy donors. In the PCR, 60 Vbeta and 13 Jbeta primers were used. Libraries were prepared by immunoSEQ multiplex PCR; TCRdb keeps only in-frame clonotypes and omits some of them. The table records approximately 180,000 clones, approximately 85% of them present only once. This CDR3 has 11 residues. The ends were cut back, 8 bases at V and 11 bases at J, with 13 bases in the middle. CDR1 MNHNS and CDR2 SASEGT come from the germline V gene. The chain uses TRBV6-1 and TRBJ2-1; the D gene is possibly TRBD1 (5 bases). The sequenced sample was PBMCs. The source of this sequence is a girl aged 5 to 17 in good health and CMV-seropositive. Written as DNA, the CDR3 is TGTGCCAGCGGCCTGGACATAAAGCAGTTCTTC. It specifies CASGLDIKQFF.